The 24 T cell receptor beta chains reported below all come from one sample, sequenced in a study of blood T cell repertoires in COVID-19. Generated by immunoSEQ multiplex PCR, the TCRdb table keeps only in-frame clones and is missing some. This repertoire shows around 140,000 clones, over 60% found once; its top ten account for more than 8.5%. Sequencing was performed on peripheral blood. These receptors were collected from a woman between 45 and 65 years old with active or convalescent COVID-19.

The chain joins TRBV7-2 to TRBJ1-1; no clear D. Germline assignment: CDR1 SGHTA and CDR2 FQGNSA. V lost 2 bases to trimming and J lost 1 base, with 8 bases between them. CDR3 size: 14 residues. CDR3 in DNA: TGTGCCAGCAGCTTATTAGCGGGGAACACTGAAGCTTTCTTT. Protein sequence: CASSLLAGNTEAFF.

This clone occurred a few times. DNA of the CDR3: TGTGCCAGTAGCACCACGGAGAGAGGCTCTGGAAACACCATATATTTT. Protein: CASSTTERGSGNTIYF. J is TRBJ1-3 and V is TRBV19; unclear D gene. Germline values: CDR1 LNHDA, CDR2 SQIVND (reference sequence). CDR3 size: 16 residues. V was shortened by 6 bases and J by 0 bases, with 15 bases between the two germline ends.

This chain connects TRBV7-9 to TRBJ2-1; 11 positions agree with TRBD1. The CDR3 is made up of 15 amino acids. Germline lookup yields CDR1 SEHNR and CDR2 FQNEAQ (reference sequence). V lost 2 bases, J lost 6 bases, and 3 bases stayed unmatched. In DNA, the CDR3 is TGTGCCAGCAGCTTAAGAGGACAGGGGGCCAATGAGCAGTTCTTC. Encoded protein: CASSLRGQGANEQFF.

DNA of the CDR3: TGTGCCAGCAGTGAATTAGGGACTAGCGGGACTCGGCATGAGCAGTTCTTC. Residues: CASSELGTSGTRHEQFF. The chain employs TRBV6-1 and TRBJ2-1; 13 positions agree with TRBD2. V shed 2 bases, J shed 8 bases, and the junction held 9 bases outside the gene matches. The CDR3 sequence is 17 residues long. The germline V gene has CDR1 MNHNS and CDR2 SASEGT.

The chain couples TRBV2 to TRBJ2-1; the match to TRBD1 covers 10 bases. V trimming: 4 bases; J trimming: 8 bases; junction bases outside the gene matches: 8. Looked up from germline, CDR1 is SNHLY and CDR2 is FYNNEI. This CDR3 spans 15 amino acids. Here the CDR3 reads CASSADRGYNDEQFF. For the CDR3, the DNA is TGTGCCAGCAGTGCGGACAGGGGGTATAACGATGAGCAGTTCTTC.

The rearrangement uses TRBV5-5 and TRBJ2-7; perhaps TRBD1 as D (7 bases). From germline, CDR1 is SGHKS and CDR2 YYEKEE (reference sequence). The V and J ends lost 6 bases and 2 bases respectively, with 15 bases between them. The CDR3 is made up of 14 amino acids. The CDR3 sequence is CASTQGGRAYEQYF. The CDR3 DNA sequence: TGTGCCAGCACCCAGGGGGGACGGGCCTACGAGCAGTACTTC.

This chain links TRBV30 with TRBJ1-6; D gene ambiguous. Per the germline V gene, CDR1 is GTSNPN and CDR2 is SVGIG (reference sequence). The CDR3 is made up of 15 amino acids. The V and J ends lost 5 bases and 0 bases respectively, with 11 bases between them. The CDR3 spells CAWAPPSSYNSPLHF. For the CDR3, the DNA is TGTGCCTGGGCCCCTCCCAGCTCCTATAATTCACCCCTCCACTTT.

The rearrangement joins TRBV6-2 or TRBV6-3 to TRBJ1-5, with TRBD1 identical over 7 bases. V gave up 6 bases and J gave up 7 bases; unmatched junction bases: 9. This CDR3 contains 14 residues. The germline V gene has CDR1 MNHEY and CDR2 SVGEGT. The CDR3 here is CASSDPGGNQPQHF. CDR3 DNA: TGTGCCAGCAGCGACCCAGGGGGAAACCAGCCCCAGCATTTT.

This clone occurred once. The rearrangement joins TRBV30 to TRBJ2-7; D is possibly TRBD1 (5 bases). The CDR3 spans 12 residues. Germline V CDR1 and CDR2: GTSNPN, SVGIG (reference sequence). V lost 4 bases, J lost 2 bases, and 9 bases lay in between. The chain's CDR3 is CAWKDKAYEQYF. The CDR3 DNA follows: TGTGCCTGGAAGGACAAGGCCTACGAGCAGTACTTC.

V usage is TRBV3-1 (or the pseudogene TRBV3-2) and J usage is TRBJ2-7, with a tentative D call TRBD1 (6 bases). Trimming left V 4 bases short and J 3 bases short, with 13 bases between. The CDR3 extends over 14 amino acids. CDR1 and CDR2 from the germline V gene are LGHDT and YNNKEL (reference sequence). The CDR3 coding sequence is TGTGCCAGCAGCCTCCTTTCACAGGGCTACGAGCAGTACTTC. Its protein is CASSLLSQGYEQYF.

This chain connects TRBV15 to TRBJ1-1; D remains unclear. The germline V gene has CDR1 LNHNV and CDR2 YYDKDF (reference sequence). Trimming took 4 bases from V and 1 from J, leaving 7 bases between them. The CDR3 is 13 amino acids. For the CDR3, the DNA is TGTGCCACCAGCACTGTCCGGAACACTGAAGCTTTCTTT. It codes for CATSTVRNTEAFF.

The chain employs TRBV18 and TRBJ2-7; D may be TRBD1 (5 bases). The germline CDR1 and CDR2 sequences are KGHSH and LQKENI. The CDR3 is 12 residues long. The V and J ends lost 4 bases and 5 bases respectively, with 9 bases between them. The CDR3 sequence is CASSRQGHEQYF. CDR3 DNA sequence: TGTGCCAGCTCACGGCAGGGTCACGAGCAGTACTTC.

The J gene is TRBJ1-6, the V gene TRBV4-3; TRBD1 agrees at 9 bases. The length of the CDR3 is 17 residues. Trimming cost V 5 bases and J 7 bases; bases outside gene matches: 12. Germline CDR1 LGHNA, CDR2 YSLEER. This CDR3 reads CASSWTTGGVGNSPLHF. CDR3 sequence (DNA): TGCGCCAGCAGCTGGACGACAGGGGGGGTCGGCAATTCACCCCTCCACTTT.

The CDR3: CASSEWGTGSGYQPQHF. CDR3 nucleotide sequence: TGTGCCAGCAGTGAATGGGGGACAGGGTCTGGCTATCAGCCCCAGCATTTT. The chain combines TRBV2 with TRBJ1-5, with 9 positions matching TRBD1. Trimming at V came to 2 bases and at J to 5 bases, leaving 10 bases not matched to a gene. This CDR3 is 17 amino acids long. Germline assignment: CDR1 SNHLY and CDR2 FYNNEI.

This chain joins TRBV24-1 and TRBJ2-1; 9 nucleotides agree with TRBD2. V trimming: 2 bases; J trimming: 8 bases; junction bases outside the gene matches: 9. The CDR3 extends over 16 amino acids. Germline CDR1 reads KGHDR; CDR2 reads SFDVKD. The CDR3 nucleotides are TGTGCCACCAGTGATTCGCGGGGGGGGACTGGCGATGAGCAGTTCTTC. Its protein is CATSDSRGGTGDEQFF.

The genes are TRBV4-2 and TRBJ1-5, with no clear D. Germline CDR1 is LGHNA and CDR2 is YNFKEQ. V dropped 7 bases and J dropped 6 bases, with 13 bases sitting between them. This CDR3 is 13 amino acids long. The CDR3 region has the DNA TGTGCCAGCAACCAGGAGCTCGGTCAGCCCCAGCATTTT. As protein: CASNQELGQPQHF.

Comments on this clone: The DNA is omitted, as the CDR3 cannot be located on it reliably, and the CDR3 follows TCRdb's listing. CDR3 residues: CASSSSVEKLFF. The genes are TRBV28 and TRBJ1-4. The length of the CDR3 is 12 amino acids, counting both ends. The V gene's germline CDR1 is MDHEN and CDR2 SYDVKM.

This chain joins TRBV27 and TRBJ1-1; D might be TRBD1 (5 bases). Germline-derived CDR1 and CDR2 are MNHEY and SMNVEV (reference sequence). This CDR3 contains 13 residues. With 6 bases removed from V and 3 bases from J, the gap between germline ends came to 11 bases. CDR3 sequence reads: CASRLNRHTEAFF. The CDR3 DNA is TGTGCCAGCAGGCTGAACAGGCACACTGAAGCTTTCTTT.

V usage is TRBV2 and J usage is TRBJ1-2; D perhaps matches TRBD1 (6 bases). Trimming took 7 bases from V and 2 from J, leaving 14 bases between them. This CDR3 is built from 14 residues. The germline CDR1 and CDR2 sequences are SNHLY and FYNNEI. The CDR3 DNA follows: TGTGCCAGCAAGGAACAGGGTGGGAACTATGGCTACACCTTC. Translating it yields CASKEQGGNYGYTF.

This rearrangement joins TRBV30 to TRBJ1-4, with TRBD1 matching over 7 bases. The CDR3 has 15 amino acids. The germline gives CDR1 GTSNPN, CDR2 SVGIG (reference sequence). The junction had 16 bases not matched to a gene; V was cut back by 3 bases and J by 12 bases. Here the CDR3 reads CAWSLGLGDSEELFF. The CDR3 coding sequence is TGTGCCTGGAGCCTGGGGTTGGGGGACAGTGAGGAACTGTTTTTT.

This chain joins TRBV29-1 and TRBJ1-1, with TRBD1 identical over 7 bases. The CDR3 totals 14 residues. Unmatched junction bases numbered 10, after V lost 8 bases and J lost 1 base. Germline V gene sequence: CDR1 SQVTM, CDR2 ANQGSEA. CDR3 region: CSSKTGFANTEAFF. In nucleotides, the CDR3 is TGCAGCTCAAAGACAGGGTTTGCGAACACTGAAGCTTTCTTT.

This clone was detected only a few times. The chain links TRBV11-2 to TRBJ1-2; the match to TRBD1 covers 7 bases. J gave up 2 bases and V 0 bases, and 3 bases lay outside the gene matches. In germline, CDR1 is SGHAT, CDR2 FQNNGV. This CDR3 is built from 15 residues. The CDR3: CASSLERGQNYGYTF. The DNA of the CDR3 is TGTGCCAGCAGCTTAGAAAGGGGACAGAACTATGGCTACACCTTC.

The sample holds a few counts of this clone. The chain recombines TRBV12-3 or TRBV12-4 with TRBJ1-5, with D tentatively TRBD1 (6 bases). The CDR3 has 13 amino acids. The germline V and J ends were trimmed by 6 bases and 7 bases, with 13 bases remaining between them. The CDR3 loop is CASSYRARQPQHF. CDR3 nucleotides: TGTGCCAGCAGCTACAGGGCTAGGCAGCCCCAGCATTTT.

The rearrangement links TRBV4-1 to TRBJ1-1, with D unresolved. V gave up 0 bases and J gave up 1 base, with 6 bases separating them. The CDR3 totals 14 residues. CDR1 is MGHRA and CDR2 is YSYEKL in the germline V gene. CDR3 in amino acids: CASSQEIENTEAFF. The CDR3 DNA reads TGCGCCAGCAGCCAAGAAATAGAGAACACTGAAGCTTTCTTT.